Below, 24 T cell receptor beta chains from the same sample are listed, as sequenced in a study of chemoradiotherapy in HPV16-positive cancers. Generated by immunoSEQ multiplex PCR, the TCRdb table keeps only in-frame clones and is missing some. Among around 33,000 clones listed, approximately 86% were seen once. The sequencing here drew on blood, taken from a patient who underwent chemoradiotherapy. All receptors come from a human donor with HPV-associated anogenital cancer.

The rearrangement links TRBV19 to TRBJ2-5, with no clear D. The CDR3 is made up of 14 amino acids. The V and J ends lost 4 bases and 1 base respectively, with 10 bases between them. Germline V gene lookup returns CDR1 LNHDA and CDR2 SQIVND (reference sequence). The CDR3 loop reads CASSNGGSQETQYF. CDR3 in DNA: TGTGCCAGTAGTAATGGCGGCAGCCAAGAGACCCAGTACTTC.

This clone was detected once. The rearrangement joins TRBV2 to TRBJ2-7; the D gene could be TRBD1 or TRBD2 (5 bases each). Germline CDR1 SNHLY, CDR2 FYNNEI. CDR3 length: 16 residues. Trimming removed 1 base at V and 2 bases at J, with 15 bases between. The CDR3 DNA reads TGTGCCAGCAGTGAAGTCGGCAGGGAGACCCCCTACGAGCAGTACTTC. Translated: CASSEVGRETPYEQYF.

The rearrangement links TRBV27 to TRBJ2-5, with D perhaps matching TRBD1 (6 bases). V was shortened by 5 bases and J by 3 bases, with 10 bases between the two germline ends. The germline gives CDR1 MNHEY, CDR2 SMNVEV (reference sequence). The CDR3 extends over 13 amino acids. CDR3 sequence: CASSHRTEETQYF. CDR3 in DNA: TGTGCCAGCAGTCACAGGACAGAAGAGACCCAGTACTTC.

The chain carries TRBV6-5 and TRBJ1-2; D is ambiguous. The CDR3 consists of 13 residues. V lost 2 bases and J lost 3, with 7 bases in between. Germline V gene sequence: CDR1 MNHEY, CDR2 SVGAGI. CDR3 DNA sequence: TGTGCCAGCAGTTACGGGCCTCACTATGGCTACACCTTC. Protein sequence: CASSYGPHYGYTF.

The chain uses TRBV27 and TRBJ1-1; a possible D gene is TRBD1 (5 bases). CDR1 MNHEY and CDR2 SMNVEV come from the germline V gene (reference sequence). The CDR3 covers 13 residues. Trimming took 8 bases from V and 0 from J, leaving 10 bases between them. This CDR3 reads CASLQGMNTEAFF. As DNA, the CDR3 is TGTGCCAGCCTTCAGGGAATGAACACTGAAGCTTTCTTT.

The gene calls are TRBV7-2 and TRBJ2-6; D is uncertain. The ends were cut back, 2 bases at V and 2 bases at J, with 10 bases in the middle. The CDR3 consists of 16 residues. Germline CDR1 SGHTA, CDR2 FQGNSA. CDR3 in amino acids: CASSLRVGAGANVLTF. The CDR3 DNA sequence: TGTGCCAGCAGCTTACGGGTTGGGGCTGGGGCCAACGTCCTGACTTTC.

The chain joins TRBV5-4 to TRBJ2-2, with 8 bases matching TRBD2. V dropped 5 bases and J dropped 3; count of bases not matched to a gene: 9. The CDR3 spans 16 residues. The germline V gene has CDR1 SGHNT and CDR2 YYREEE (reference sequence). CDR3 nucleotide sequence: TGTGCCAGCAGAGGAACGGGGGGGGTTTACACCGGGGAGCTGTTTTTT. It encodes CASRGTGGVYTGELFF.

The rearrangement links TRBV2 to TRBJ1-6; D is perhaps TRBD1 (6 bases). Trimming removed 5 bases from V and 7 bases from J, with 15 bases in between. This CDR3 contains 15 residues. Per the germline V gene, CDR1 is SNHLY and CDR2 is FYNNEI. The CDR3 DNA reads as TGTGCCAGCAGTCCCCGGGGGCCAACCAATTCACCCCTCCACTTT. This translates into CASSPRGPTNSPLHF.

This chain's CDR3 is CASSQGRATPAYGYTF. The CDR3, as DNA: TGCGCCAGCAGCCAAGGTAGGGCAACTCCTGCGTATGGCTACACCTTC. This chain links TRBV4-3 with TRBJ1-2, with D unclear. The germline V gene encodes CDR1 LGHNA and CDR2 YSLEER. Between the trimmed V and J ends, which lost 1 base and 5 bases, there was a span of 17 bases. This CDR3 is 16 amino acids long.

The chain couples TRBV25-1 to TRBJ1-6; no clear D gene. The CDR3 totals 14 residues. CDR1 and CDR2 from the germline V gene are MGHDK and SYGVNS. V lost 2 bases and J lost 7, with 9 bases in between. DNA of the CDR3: TGTGCCAGCAGTGAACAGGTTGGAAATTCACCCCTCCACTTT. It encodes CASSEQVGNSPLHF.

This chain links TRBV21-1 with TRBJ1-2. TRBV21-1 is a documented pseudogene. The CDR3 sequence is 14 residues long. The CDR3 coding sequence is TGTGCCAGCAGCAAAGCAGGGCGAGGCTATGGCTACACCTTC. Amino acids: CASSKAGRGYGYTF.

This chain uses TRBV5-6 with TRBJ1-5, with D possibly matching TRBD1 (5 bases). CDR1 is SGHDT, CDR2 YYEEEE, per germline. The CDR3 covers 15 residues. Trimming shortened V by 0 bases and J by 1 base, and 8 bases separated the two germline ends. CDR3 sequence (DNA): TGTGCCAGCAGCTTGGTGCGGGACAGCAATCAGCCCCAGCATTTT. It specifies CASSLVRDSNQPQHF.

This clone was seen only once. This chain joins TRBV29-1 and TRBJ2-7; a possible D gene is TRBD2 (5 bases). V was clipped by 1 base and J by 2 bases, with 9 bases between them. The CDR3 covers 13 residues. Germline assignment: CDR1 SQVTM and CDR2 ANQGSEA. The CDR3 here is CSVEVGRAYEQYF. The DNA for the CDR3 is TGCAGCGTTGAAGTAGGGAGAGCCTACGAGCAGTACTTC.

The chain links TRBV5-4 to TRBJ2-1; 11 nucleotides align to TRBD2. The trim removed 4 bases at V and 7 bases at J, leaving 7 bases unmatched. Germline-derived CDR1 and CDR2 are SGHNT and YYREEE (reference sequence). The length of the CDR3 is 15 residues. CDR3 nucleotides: TGTGCCAGCAGCCTTCGACTAGCGGGGAGGAATGAGCAGTTCTTC. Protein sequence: CASSLRLAGRNEQFF.

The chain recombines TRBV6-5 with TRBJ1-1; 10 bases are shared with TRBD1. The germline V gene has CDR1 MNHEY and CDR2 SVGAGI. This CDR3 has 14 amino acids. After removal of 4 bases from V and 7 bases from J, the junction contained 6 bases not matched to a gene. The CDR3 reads CASSSQTGGFEAFF. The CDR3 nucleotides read TGTGCCAGCAGTTCTCAGACAGGGGGCTTTGAAGCTTTCTTT.

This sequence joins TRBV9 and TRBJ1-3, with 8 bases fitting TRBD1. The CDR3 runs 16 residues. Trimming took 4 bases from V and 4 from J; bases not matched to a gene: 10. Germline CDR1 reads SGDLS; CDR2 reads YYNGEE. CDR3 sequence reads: CASSLQGDSGGNTIYF. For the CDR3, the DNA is TGTGCCAGCAGCCTACAGGGGGACAGCGGGGGAAACACCATATATTTT.

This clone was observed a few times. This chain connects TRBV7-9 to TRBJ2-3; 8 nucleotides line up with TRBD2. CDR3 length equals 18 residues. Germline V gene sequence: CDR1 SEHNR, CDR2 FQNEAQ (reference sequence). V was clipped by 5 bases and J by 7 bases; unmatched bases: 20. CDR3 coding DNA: TGTGCCAGCAGCCCTAACCTAAGTGCGGGGGGTGGGGCATATACGCAGTATTTT. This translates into CASSPNLSAGGGAYTQYF. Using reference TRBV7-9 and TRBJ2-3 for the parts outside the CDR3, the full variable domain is DTGVSQNPRHKITKRGQNVTFRCDPISEHNRLYWYRQTLGQGPEFLTYFQNEAQLEKSRLLSDRFSAERPKGSFSTLEIQRTEQGDSAMYLCASSPNLSAGGGAYTQYFGPGTRLTVL.

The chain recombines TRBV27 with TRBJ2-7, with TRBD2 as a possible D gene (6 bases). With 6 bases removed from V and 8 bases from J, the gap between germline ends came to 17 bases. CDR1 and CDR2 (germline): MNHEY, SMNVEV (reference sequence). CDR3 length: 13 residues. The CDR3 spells CASRRTTQGQQYF. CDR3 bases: TGTGCCAGCAGGCGGACTACCCAAGGCCAGCAGTACTTC.

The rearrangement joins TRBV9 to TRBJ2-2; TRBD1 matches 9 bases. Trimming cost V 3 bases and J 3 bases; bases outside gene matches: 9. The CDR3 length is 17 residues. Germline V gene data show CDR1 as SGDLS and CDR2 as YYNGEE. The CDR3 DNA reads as TGTGCCAGCAGCGGACCTCAGGGACAGGGCGACACCGGGGAGCTGTTTTTT. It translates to CASSGPQGQGDTGELFF.

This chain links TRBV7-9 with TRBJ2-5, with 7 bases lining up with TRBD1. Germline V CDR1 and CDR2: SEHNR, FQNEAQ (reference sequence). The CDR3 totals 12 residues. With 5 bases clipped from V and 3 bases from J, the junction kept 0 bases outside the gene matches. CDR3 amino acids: CASSGTEETQYF. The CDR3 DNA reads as TGTGCCAGCAGCGGGACAGAAGAGACCCAGTACTTC.

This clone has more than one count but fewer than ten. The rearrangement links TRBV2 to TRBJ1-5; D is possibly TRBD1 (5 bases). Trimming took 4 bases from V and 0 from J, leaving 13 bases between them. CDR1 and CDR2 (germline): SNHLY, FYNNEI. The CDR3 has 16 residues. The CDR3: CASSGVRDGSNQPQHF. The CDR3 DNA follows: TGTGCCAGCAGTGGGGTAAGGGACGGTAGCAATCAGCCCCAGCATTTT.

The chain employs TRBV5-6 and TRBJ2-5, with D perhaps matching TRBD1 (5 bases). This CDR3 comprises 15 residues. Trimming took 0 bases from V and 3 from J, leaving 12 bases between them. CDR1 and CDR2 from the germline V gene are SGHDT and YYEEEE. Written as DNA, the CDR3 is TGTGCCAGCAGCTTGGTTTGGCAGGGCGAAGAGACCCAGTACTTC. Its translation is CASSLVWQGEETQYF.

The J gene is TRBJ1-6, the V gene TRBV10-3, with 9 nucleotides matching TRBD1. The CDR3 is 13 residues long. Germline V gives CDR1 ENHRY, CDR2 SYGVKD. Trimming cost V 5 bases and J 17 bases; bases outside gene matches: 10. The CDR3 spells CAISPAQGAGVHF. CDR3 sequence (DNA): TGTGCCATCAGTCCCGCACAGGGGGCGGGTGTCCACTTT.

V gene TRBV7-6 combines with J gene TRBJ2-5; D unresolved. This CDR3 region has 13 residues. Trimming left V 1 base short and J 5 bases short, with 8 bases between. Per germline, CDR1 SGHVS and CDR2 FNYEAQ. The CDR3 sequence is CASSLDVGETQYF. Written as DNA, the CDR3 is TGTGCCAGCAGCTTAGACGTTGGGGAGACCCAGTACTTC.